This TCR beta chain was obtained from a study of cytomegalovirus exposure and HLA in healthy donors. The study ran its PCR with 60 Vbeta and 13 Jbeta primers. The data were produced by immunoSEQ multiplex PCR, yet TCRdb's version contains in-frame clones alone and is incomplete. This sample has about 190,000 clones, with roughly 13% found just once. The germline V and J ends were trimmed by 6 bases and 2 bases, with 10 bases remaining between them. The CDR3 has 14 amino acids. The germline V gene encodes CDR1 MNHEY and CDR2 SVGAGI. Study outcomes and limitations: There were some public TCRs occurring in many donors, but most TCR sequences were rare.

In regard to this clone: Antigen specificity is unknown.

The chain uses TRBV6-5 and TRBJ1-4; a possible D gene is TRBD1 (5 bases). Material: PBMCs. This TCR came from a man aged 50-59 years in good health and CMV-seropositive. The CDR3 sequence: CASRPGLTNEKLFF. The CDR3 region has the DNA TGTGCCAGCAGGCCGGGACTGACTAATGAAAAACTGTTTTTT.